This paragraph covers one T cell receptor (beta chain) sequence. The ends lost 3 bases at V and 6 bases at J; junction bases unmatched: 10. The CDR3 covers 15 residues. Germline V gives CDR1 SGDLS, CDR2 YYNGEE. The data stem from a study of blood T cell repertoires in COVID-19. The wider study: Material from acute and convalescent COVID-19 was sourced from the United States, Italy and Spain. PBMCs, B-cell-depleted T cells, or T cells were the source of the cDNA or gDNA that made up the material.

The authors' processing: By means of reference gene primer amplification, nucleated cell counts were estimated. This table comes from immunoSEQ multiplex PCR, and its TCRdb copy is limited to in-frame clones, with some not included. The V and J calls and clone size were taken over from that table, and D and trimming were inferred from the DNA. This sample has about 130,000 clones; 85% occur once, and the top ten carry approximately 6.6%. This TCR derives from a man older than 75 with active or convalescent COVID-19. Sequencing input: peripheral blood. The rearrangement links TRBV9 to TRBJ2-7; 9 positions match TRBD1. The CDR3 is CASSGRTGQGSEQYF. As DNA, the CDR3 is TGTGCCAGCAGCGGAAGAACGGGACAGGGTAGCGAGCAGTACTTC.